The clone carrying this T cell receptor beta chain qualifies as medium-sized. This CDR3 region has 14 residues. Germline lookup yields CDR1 SNHLY and CDR2 FYNNEI. J was trimmed by 2 bases and V by 4 bases; bases with no gene match: 5. The data are from a study of blood T cell repertoires in COVID-19. Per the original data handling: The assay estimated nucleated cells by amplifying reference gene primers. Measured with immunoSEQ multiplex PCR; TCRdb has only the in-frame clones, and not every one. V, J and clone size are those of that table, while D and trimming were read from the DNA. The profile shows 150,000 to 200,000 clones, 88% of them singletons.

The receptor comes from a human donor in a cohort sampled during active COVID-19. Specimen: peripheral blood. V usage is TRBV2 and J usage is TRBJ2-7, with 7 bases identical to TRBD1. The CDR3 bases are TGTGCCAGCAGTGGACAGGGCGATGCCTACGAGCAGTACTTC. This encodes CASSGQGDAYEQYF.